This T cell receptor (beta chain) derives from a study of Ad26.COV2.S vaccination and SARS-CoV-2 variants. Whole-study context: Doses of Ad26.COV2.S were injected into muscle once or twice, 56 days apart. Study findings and constraints: Those who received vaccine or placebo ended up with similar non-spike TCR breadth. Marked by substantial breadth, spike-specific CD8+ and CD4+ T cell responses were reportedly seen after vaccination.

The V and J ends lost 6 bases and 5 bases respectively, with 21 bases between them. CDR3 length: 16 amino acids. In germline, CDR1 is MNHEY, CDR2 SMNVEV (reference sequence). Treatment defined: around 19 received Ad26.COV2.S at low or high dose, single or two shots; 5 received placebo; per-sample allocation not given. Day 63 following the first vaccine or placebo injection was when the samples were taken. Note on this clone: Its target is not known.

Using immunoSEQ multiplex PCR, the repertoire was profiled, and TCRdb retains in-frame clones only, with some absent. The sample has roughly 240,000 clones, around 89% seen once. This clonotype was sampled from a person aged 18-65 years who received the Ad26.COV2.S COVID-19 vaccine or a placebo. The sequencing here drew on peripheral blood, taken in a trial of Ad26.COV2.S vaccine versus placebo. The chain recombines TRBV27 with TRBJ2-3; D gene uncertain. CDR3: CASSPFEKVQKDTQYF. The CDR3 DNA sequence: TGTGCCAGCAGCCCTTTCGAAAAAGTCCAGAAAGATACGCAGTATTTT.